What follows are 15 T cell receptor beta chains derived from one specimen sequenced in a study of blood T cells in healthy people across ages. Together with a sample-barcoded 5' primer, a J-beta primer mix was included in a second PCR lasting 7 to 11 cycles. TCRdb ran MiXCR on the 5' RACE reads and lists one entry per CDR3 protein. The sample has about 800,000 distinct CDR3 sequences; around 25% are singletons. The same sample was also studied in work on T cells of mothers and their children.

Sequenced: blood. These receptors were collected from a boy aged 5-17 years in good health.

The rearrangement uses TRBV29-1 and TRBJ2-7, with D perhaps TRBD2 (6 bases). Germline-derived CDR1 and CDR2 are SQVTM and ANQGSEA. The V and J ends lost 1 base and 6 bases respectively, with 10 bases between them. The CDR3 loop spans 12 amino acids. CDR3 region: CSVEVLGGEQYF. The CDR3 DNA reads TGCAGCGTTGAAGTGTTGGGGGGCGAGCAGTACTTC.

Only a few counts were recorded for this clonotype. The chain uses TRBV12-3 or TRBV12-4 and TRBJ2-2, with D possibly TRBD2 on 6 matching bases. Deletions cut 5 bases from V and 6 bases from J, with 13 bases between. The CDR3 is 14 amino acids. CDR3 region: CASSPLPSAGELFF. In nucleotides, the CDR3 is TGTGCCAGCAGTCCCCTCCCTAGCGCCGGGGAGCTGTTTTTT.

This clonotype showed up just a few times. This chain connects TRBV3-1 to TRBJ2-4; no firm D call. V shed 3 bases and J shed 9 bases, with 9 bases lying between them. The CDR3 has 12 amino acids. The germline V gene encodes CDR1 LGHDT and CDR2 YNNKEL (reference sequence). The CDR3 protein is CASSHPRGIQYF. CDR3 nucleotides: TGTGCCAGCAGCCATCCCCGAGGCATTCAGTACTTC.

In this sample, this clonotype turned up once. The gene calls are TRBV6-1 and TRBJ2-7; 10 bases fit TRBD1. There are 15 residues in the CDR3. Germline V gene lookup returns CDR1 MNHNS and CDR2 SASEGT. Trimming took 2 bases from V and 1 from J; bases not matched to a gene: 2. The CDR3 nucleotides read TGTGCCAGCAGTGAAAGGACAGGGGGTTCCTACGAGCAGTACTTC. Protein sequence: CASSERTGGSYEQYF.

Only one count was recorded for this clonotype. V usage is TRBV7-2 and J usage is TRBJ2-5, with 9 bases that match TRBD2. With V trimmed by 4 bases and J by 1 base, 4 bases remained unmatched. Germline assignment: CDR1 SGHTA and CDR2 FQGNSA. The CDR3 extends over 15 amino acids. The CDR3 DNA is TGTGCCAGCAGCTCAGAGACTAGCGGCCAAGAGACCCAGTACTTC. Translating it yields CASSSETSGQETQYF.

The chain uses TRBV19 and TRBJ2-1, with 7 bases that match TRBD1. J lost 7 bases, V lost 4 bases, and 4 bases had no gene match. Germline V gives CDR1 LNHDA, CDR2 SQIVND (reference sequence). The CDR3 consists of 13 residues. The CDR3 spells CASSTRDRNEQFF. CDR3 nucleotide sequence: TGTGCCAGTAGTACACGGGACAGAAATGAGCAGTTCTTC.

The chain combines TRBV5-1 with TRBJ2-2; tentative D call: TRBD2 (6 bases). The ends were cut back, 5 bases at V and 2 bases at J, with 13 bases in the middle. The CDR3 is 15 amino acids. Germline V gives CDR1 SGHRS, CDR2 YFSETQ. CDR3 nucleotide sequence: TGCGCCAGCAGTTACGGGACTCAAAACACCGGGGAGCTGTTTTTT. It codes for CASSYGTQNTGELFF.

The chain carries TRBV29-1 and TRBJ2-6, with D unclear. In germline, CDR1 is SQVTM, CDR2 ANQGSEA. The CDR3 length is 15 residues. The germline V and J ends were trimmed by 6 bases and 0 bases, with 12 bases remaining between them. For the CDR3, the DNA is TGCAGCGTGGGGTGGGCGGCCTCTGGGGCCAACGTCCTGACTTTC. Protein sequence: CSVGWAASGANVLTF.

The rearrangement uses TRBV12-3 or TRBV12-4 and TRBJ2-5; D might be TRBD2 (6 bases). This CDR3 has 12 residues. Trimming stripped 4 bases from V and 6 bases from J, with 9 bases between. The CDR3 loop is CASSSGRQTQYF. As DNA, the CDR3 is TGTGCCAGCAGTTCAGGGAGGCAGACCCAGTACTTC.

This clonotype showed up just a few times. Germline and junction disagree at one end, which may indicate a read error. This chain joins TRBV7-2 and TRBJ2-5, with no clear D. TRBJ2-7 explains the end of the DNA better; the J call may be wrong. Per the germline V gene, CDR1 is SGHTA and CDR2 is FQGNSA. CDR3 size: 14 residues. The CDR3 bases are TGTGCTAGCAGCGCCTTAGGGCCGACCTACGAGCAGTACTTC. Encoded protein: CASSALGPTYEQYF.

This clonotype was detected only a few times. The CDR3 protein is CASSSVWGLGGYTF. DNA for the CDR3: TGTGCCAGCAGCTCAGTATGGGGGCTCGGTGGCTACACCTTC. V gene TRBV7-3 combines with J gene TRBJ1-2, with D possibly TRBD1 on 6 matching bases. Germline values: CDR1 SGHTA, CDR2 FQGTGA. The CDR3 loop spans 14 amino acids. V lost 4 bases and J 7 bases, leaving 16 bases between the germline ends.

The J gene is TRBJ1-2, the V gene TRBV13, with 8 bases lining up with TRBD1. After removal of 1 base from V and 2 bases from J, the junction contained 9 bases not matched to a gene. CDR3 length: 17 amino acids. Germline loops: CDR1 PRHDT, CDR2 FYEKMQ (reference sequence). CDR3: CASSLEGQGVLNYGYTF. The CDR3 region has the DNA TGTGCCAGCAGCTTAGAAGGACAGGGCGTTTTAAACTATGGCTACACCTTC.

The V gene is TRBV20-1, the J gene TRBJ2-7; TRBD1 matches at 8 bases. The last part of the DNA fits TRBJ2-5 better; the J call may be wrong. The CDR3 has 14 amino acids. CDR1 DFQATT and CDR2 SNEGSKA come from the germline V gene (reference sequence). In DNA form, the CDR3 reads TGCAGTGTCAGGGGTGAGACAGGGGCAGAGACCCAGTACTTC. The encoded protein is CSVRGETGAETQYF.

The chain links TRBV7-2 to TRBJ2-5; the match to TRBD2 covers 14 bases. V was clipped by 5 bases and J by 5 bases; unmatched bases: 4. Germline V lookup: CDR1 SGHTA, CDR2 FQGNSA. The CDR3 loop spans 15 amino acids. In DNA, the CDR3 is TGTGCCAGCAGCCGCGGGACTAGCGGGAGTGAGACCCAGTACTTC. Its protein product is CASSRGTSGSETQYF.

This clonotype has just a few counts. V usage is TRBV7-2 and J usage is TRBJ2-7; the D is unclear. Looked up from germline, CDR1 is SGHTA and CDR2 is FQGNSA. The CDR3 is made up of 12 amino acids. The ends were cut back, 5 bases at V and 3 bases at J, with 8 bases in the middle. This CDR3 reads CASSGVDYEQYF. The DNA of the CDR3 is TGTGCCAGCAGCGGTGTCGACTACGAGCAGTACTTC.